The 8 T cell receptor beta chains below all came from one sample that was sequenced in a study of T-cell memory formation after mild COVID-19. MiXCR was run by TCRdb on the 5' RACE reads, yielding one entry per CDR3 protein. The data show around 340,000 distinct CDR3 sequences, under 15% seen once. Source material: PBMCs or a T cell subset sorted from them (not recorded which). These receptors were taken from a man between 18 and 29 years old who had mild COVID-19 (a few samples of this study predate the infection). Cell type and time point are not known.

This clonotype came up many times. The genes are TRBV11-2 and TRBJ2-7, with 8 bases lining up with TRBD1. This CDR3 contains 14 residues. The trim removed 1 base at V and 5 bases at J, leaving 4 bases unmatched. Germline V gene lookup returns CDR1 SGHAT and CDR2 FQNNGV. The CDR3 spells CASSLGPGGDEQYF. The CDR3 region has the DNA TGTGCCAGCAGCTTAGGGCCAGGGGGCGACGAGCAGTACTTC. The variable domain in full, completed from reference TRBV11-2 and TRBJ2-7, reads EAGVAQSPRYKIIEKRQSVAFWCNPISGHATLYWYQQILGQGPKLLIQFQNNGVVDDSQLPKDRFSAERLKGVDSTLKIQPAKLEDSAVYLCASSLGPGGDEQYFGPGTRLTVT.

J is TRBJ2-2 and V is TRBV3-1; possible D gene TRBD2, 6 bases. This CDR3 has 16 amino acids. Trimming cost V 7 bases and J 1 base, with 16 bases left between them. The germline V gene encodes CDR1 LGHDT and CDR2 YNNKEL (reference sequence). The CDR3 DNA reads as TGTGCCAGCACCCCTCTATTCGGGGGGAACACCGGGGAGCTGTTTTTT. It yields the protein CASTPLFGGNTGELFF.

The chain is built from TRBV7-9 and TRBJ2-7, with 9 bases lining up with TRBD1. Per germline, CDR1 SEHNR and CDR2 FQNEAQ (reference sequence). CDR3 size: 14 residues. With 6 bases clipped from V and 3 bases from J, the junction kept 6 bases outside the gene matches. The CDR3 nucleotides read TGTGCCAGCAGTTTGGACAGGGGATACTACGAGCAGTACTTC. Translated, it gives CASSLDRGYYEQYF.

This clonotype was seen more than once but under ten times. The V gene is TRBV5-1, the J gene TRBJ1-6; D gene ambiguous. CDR3 length equals 15 residues. V shed 0 bases and J shed 5 bases, with 9 bases lying between them. From germline, CDR1 is SGHRS and CDR2 YFSETQ. CDR3 sequence reads: CASSLVAGNNSPLHF. CDR3 nucleotide sequence: TGCGCCAGCAGCTTGGTGGCCGGGAATAATTCACCCCTCCACTTT.

This clonotype was seen more than once but under ten times. The chain joins TRBV18 to TRBJ2-4; weak D call: TRBD1 (6 bases). Trimming pared 3 bases from V and 8 bases from J, leaving 14 bases between. Germline CDR1 KGHSH, CDR2 LQKENI. The CDR3 has 14 amino acids. This CDR3 reads CASSPSGTTDIQYF. CDR3 in DNA: TGTGCCAGCTCACCTTCCGGGACAACGGACATTCAGTACTTC.

The chain employs TRBV6-6 and TRBJ2-5; the D is unclear. The CDR3 is 12 residues long. Deletions cut 6 bases from V and 10 bases from J, with 15 bases between. Per the germline V gene, CDR1 is MNHNY and CDR2 is SVGAGI (reference sequence). The CDR3 is CASRDPALGQYF. The CDR3 nucleotides read TGTGCCAGCAGGGACCCTGCCTTGGGCCAGTACTTC.

In its sample, this clonotype was seen many times. The chain links TRBV7-9 to TRBJ2-3; D is ambiguous. Trimming pared 10 bases from V and 1 base from J, leaving 6 bases between. The V gene's germline CDR1 is SEHNR and CDR2 FQNEAQ (reference sequence). The CDR3 loop spans 11 amino acids. CDR3 in amino acids: CAILRTDTQYF. The CDR3 nucleotides read TGTGCCATTCTGCGCACAGATACGCAGTATTTT.

This clonotype was found many times. The CDR3 region is CASSQTSREQYF. CDR3 DNA: TGTGCCAGCAGTCAAACCTCGAGAGAGCAGTACTTC. The V gene is TRBV7-6, the J gene TRBJ2-7, with D uncertain. CDR1 is SGHVS and CDR2 is FNYEAQ in the germline V gene. CDR3 length: 12 amino acids. Trimming took 6 bases from V and 7 from J, leaving 13 bases between them.